This T cell receptor beta chain emerged from a study of cytotoxic CD8 clonotypes in ibrutinib-treated CLL (dated by TCRdb to 2020 to 2022). Study-wide context: The cohort had about a dozen relapsed/refractory and some 15 treatment-naive patients; roughly 18 were IGHV unmutated. Responses were partial in approximately 24 patients and complete in 2; after median about 68 months follow-up, approximately 15 stayed in remission and some twelve progressed. Response samples were taken after a median of approximately 12 months on treatment, ranging from roughly 6 to 36 months. Samples averaged roughly 280,000 productive templates and 80,000 to 100,000 productive rearrangements. Longitudinal samples were obtainable from about 30% of the 86 participants in the trial. Cryopreserved peripheral blood mononuclear cells were collected at three points: before therapy, at response, and at either sustained remission or disease progression.

Trimming leaves V shorter by 4 bases and J shorter by 9 bases, with the junction holding 14 bases beyond the gene matches. The CDR3, from cysteine to phenylalanine, totals 15 residues. CDR3 DNA is the only sequence kept; it has 45 bases, read in frame from the first base. CDR1 and CDR2 (SGHDT, YYEEEE) derive from the germline V gene. For TCR beta library preparation, 1.5 to 2 micrograms of genomic DNA were extracted from the cryopreserved PBMCs. Longitudinal blood samples from CLL patients receiving ibrutinib monotherapy were subjected to high-throughput TCR beta sequencing. The patients took part in an open-label, single-center phase 2 trial of ibrutinib monotherapy. The goal of deep resolution MiSeq sequencing was a depth between 1 in 1 million and 1 in 200,000 T cells, and coverage averaged 10x per clonotype. The immunoSEQ hsTCRB Kit was used to generate the TCR beta libraries. The original methods were these. Data were analyzed with ImmunoSEQ Data Assistant and ImmunoSEQ Analyzer, with V, D and J genes assigned per IMGT definitions. Clonality, which ranges from 0 to 1, was calculated as one minus the normalized Shannon entropy of productive rearrangement frequencies. Only overrepresented clonotypes making up at least 0.05% of the repertoire of each patient were included in the public clonotype analysis. Roughly 13 repertoires from age-matched healthy donors, obtained from immuneACCESS, served as clonality controls. TCRdb re-hosts the immuneACCESS table, in-frame sequences only. Its copies lack some clones; in the studies checked, an unresolved V gene accounts for under half of them, and the cause for the rest is not known. V, J and clone size reflect that table, while D and trimming were determined from the DNA. This sample is represented by some 310,000 clones; 80% of them were singletons. The ten largest make up approximately 7% of the sample.

Comment on this clone: What antigen it recognizes has not been identified. Base qualities are not provided; no much larger clone lies one nucleotide away.

What the research found in general, with its limitations: Public clonotypes were rare and either contracted or stayed stable during treatment, and the rise in clonality at ibrutinib response reflected the expansion of private clonotypes. Sampling times were not matched between sustained-remission and progressing patients, and lymph node repertoires were not studied. An increase in clonality was observed at ibrutinib response, with clonality remaining stable during sustained remission and falling back toward baseline at progression. Baseline clonality exceeded that of age-matched healthy donors and correlated strongly with circulating CD8+ T-cell counts.

This TCR derives from a human donor with chronic lymphocytic leukemia. The sequence links TRBV5-6 to TRBJ2-7; the junction holds 9 bases that match TRBD1. The starting material was PBMCs, obtained before ibrutinib treatment. The CDR3 is CASSTPGTGPRGQYF. The base sequence is TGTGCCAGCAGCACCCCCGGGACAGGGCCACGAGGGCAGTACTTC.